The next 7 T cell receptor beta chains were all read from a single sample in a study of shared clonotypes between healthy human individuals. Libraries were prepared by immunoSEQ multiplex PCR; TCRdb keeps only in-frame clonotypes and omits some of them. This sample has around 2,000,000 clones, with approximately 95% found just once. The naive CD8 fraction comprised CD45RO-negative cells positively selected for CCR7 and excluded terminally differentiated effector memory CD45RA+ cells. The specimen sequenced was naive CD8+ T cells sorted from blood. The receptors originated from a man younger than 35 in good health.

This chain connects TRBV7-9 to TRBJ2-5, with TRBD2 matching 7 bases. J was trimmed by 3 bases and V by 3 bases; bases with no gene match: 4. The CDR3 runs 14 residues. CDR1 is SEHNR and CDR2 is FQNEAQ in the germline V gene (reference sequence). The CDR3 DNA follows: TGTGCCAGCAGCTTTCTCAGCGGGAAAGAGACCCAGTACTTC. It is translated as CASSFLSGKETQYF.

This chain links TRBV15 with TRBJ2-7, with 8 bases lining up with TRBD1. The V gene's germline CDR1 is LNHNV and CDR2 YYDKDF (reference sequence). Trimming at V came to 4 bases and at J to 3 bases, leaving 11 bases not matched to a gene. The CDR3 contains 16 residues. The CDR3 sequence is CATSTADRETDYEQYF. For the CDR3, the DNA is TGTGCCACCAGCACCGCGGACAGGGAGACAGACTACGAGCAGTACTTC.

For this clone: Because the CDR3's place on the DNA is in doubt, the DNA is left out and the CDR3 is given as listed by TCRdb. The chain joins TRBV6-5 to TRBJ2-1. Per the germline V gene, CDR1 is MNHEY and CDR2 is SVGAGI. 14 amino acids form the CDR3, both terminal residues included. This CDR3 is CASSYFGPQNEQFF.

The table lists this clone with a count of one. The rearrangement links TRBV4-2 to TRBJ2-7; no clear D. The CDR3 sequence is 13 residues long. The ends were cut back, 2 bases at V and 7 bases at J, with 12 bases in the middle. Germline-derived CDR1 and CDR2 are LGHNA and YNFKEQ. The CDR3: CASSQSEGLEQYF. For the CDR3, the DNA is TGTGCCAGCAGCCAAAGCGAAGGCCTTGAGCAGTACTTC.

The CDR3 loop reads CASSVGHILGDTEAFF. The CDR3 bases are TGTGCCAGCAGTGTGGGACATATTTTGGGGGACACTGAAGCTTTCTTT. The chain recombines TRBV2 with TRBJ1-1; tentatively, D is TRBD1 (6 bases). The V gene lost 4 bases and the J gene lost 3 bases, with 18 bases spanning the gap. The CDR3 contains 16 residues. CDR1 is SNHLY, CDR2 FYNNEI, per germline.

This chain joins TRBV19 and TRBJ2-7, with D possibly matching TRBD1 (5 bases). Germline V gene data show CDR1 as LNHDA and CDR2 as SQIVND (reference sequence). V gave up 5 bases and J gave up 1 base, with 12 bases separating them. This CDR3 is built from 14 residues. DNA for the CDR3: TGTGCCAGTAGTTTCCGGACACCGTCCTACGAGCAGTACTTC. It encodes CASSFRTPSYEQYF.

The chain recombines TRBV28 with TRBJ1-1, with a weak D call TRBD1 (5 bases). Trimming removed 5 bases from V and 1 base from J, with 14 bases in between. Germline V gene data show CDR1 as MDHEN and CDR2 as SYDVKM. This CDR3 region has 15 residues. The CDR3 sequence is CASSGPGTANTEAFF. Here the CDR3 DNA reads TGTGCCAGCAGTGGTCCCGGGACGGCGAACACTGAAGCTTTCTTT.